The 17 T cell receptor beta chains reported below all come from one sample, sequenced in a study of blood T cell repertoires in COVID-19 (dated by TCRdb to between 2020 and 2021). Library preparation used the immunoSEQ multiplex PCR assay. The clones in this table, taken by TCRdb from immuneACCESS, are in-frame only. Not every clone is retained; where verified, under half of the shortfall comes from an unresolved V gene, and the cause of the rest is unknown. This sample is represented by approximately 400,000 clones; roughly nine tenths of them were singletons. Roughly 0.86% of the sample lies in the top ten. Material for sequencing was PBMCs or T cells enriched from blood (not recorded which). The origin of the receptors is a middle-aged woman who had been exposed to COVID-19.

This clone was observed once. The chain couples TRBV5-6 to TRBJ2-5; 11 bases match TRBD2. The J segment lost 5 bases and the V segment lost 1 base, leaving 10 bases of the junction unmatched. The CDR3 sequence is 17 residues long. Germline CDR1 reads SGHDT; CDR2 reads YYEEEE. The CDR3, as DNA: TGTGCCAGCAGCTTGTTACTAGCGGGAGTAAATTTGGAGACCCAGTACTTC. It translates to CASSLLLAGVNLETQYF.

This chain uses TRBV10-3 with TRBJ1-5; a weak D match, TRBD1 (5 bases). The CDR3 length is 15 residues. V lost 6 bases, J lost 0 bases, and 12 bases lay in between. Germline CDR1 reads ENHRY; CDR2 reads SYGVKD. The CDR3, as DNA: TGTGCCATCAGCGCGGGGGGGGATAGCAATCAGCCCCAGCATTTT. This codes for CAISAGGDSNQPQHF.

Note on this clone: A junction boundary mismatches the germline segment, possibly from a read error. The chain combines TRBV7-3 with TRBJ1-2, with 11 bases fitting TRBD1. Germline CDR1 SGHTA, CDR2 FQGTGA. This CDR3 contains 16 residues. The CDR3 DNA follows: TGTGCCAGCAGCTCGGGACCTTCCGGGACAGGGGGGAGCGTCGCCTTC. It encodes CASSSGPSGTGGSVAF.

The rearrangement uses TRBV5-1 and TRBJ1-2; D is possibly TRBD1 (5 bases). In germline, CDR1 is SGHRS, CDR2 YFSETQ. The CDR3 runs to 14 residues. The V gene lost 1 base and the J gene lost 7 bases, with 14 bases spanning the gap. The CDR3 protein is CASSLSIQGGGYTF. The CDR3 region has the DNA TGCGCCAGCAGCTTGTCAATCCAGGGAGGTGGCTACACCTTC. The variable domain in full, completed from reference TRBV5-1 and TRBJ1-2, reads KAGVTQTPRYLIKTRGQQVTLSCSPISGHRSVSWYQQTPGQGLQFLFEYFSETQRNKGNFPGRFSGRQFSNSRSEMNVSTLELGDSALYLCASSLSIQGGGYTFGSGTRLTVV.

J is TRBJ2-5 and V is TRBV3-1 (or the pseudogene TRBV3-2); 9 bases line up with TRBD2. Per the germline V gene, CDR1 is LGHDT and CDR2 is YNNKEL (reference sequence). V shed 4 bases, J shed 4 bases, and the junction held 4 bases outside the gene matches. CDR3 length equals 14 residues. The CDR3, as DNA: TGTGCCAGCAGCCCCGGGACTAGCCGAGAGACCCAGTACTTC. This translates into CASSPGTSRETQYF.

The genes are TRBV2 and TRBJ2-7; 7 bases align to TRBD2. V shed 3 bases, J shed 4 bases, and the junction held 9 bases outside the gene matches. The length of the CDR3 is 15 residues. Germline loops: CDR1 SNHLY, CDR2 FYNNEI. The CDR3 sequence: CASSDSAGRMYEQYF. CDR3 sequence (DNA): TGTGCCAGCAGTGACTCAGCGGGGAGAATGTACGAGCAGTACTTC.

In DNA form, the CDR3 reads TGTGCCAGCACCCGGGACAGGGACTACGAGCAGTACTTC. This translates into CASTRDRDYEQYF. The genes are TRBV5-4 and TRBJ2-7; 9 bases map to TRBD1. This CDR3 spans 13 amino acids. CDR1 is SGHNT, CDR2 YYREEE, per germline (reference sequence). V shed 6 bases and J 3 bases; nucleotides not matched to a gene: 4. Full variable domain (missing parts from reference TRBV5-4 and TRBJ2-7): ETGVTQSPTHLIKTRGQQVTLRCSSQSGHNTVSWYQQALGQGPQFIFQYYREEENGRGNFPPRFSGLQFPNYSSELNVNALELDDSALYLCASTRDRDYEQYFGPGTRLTVT.

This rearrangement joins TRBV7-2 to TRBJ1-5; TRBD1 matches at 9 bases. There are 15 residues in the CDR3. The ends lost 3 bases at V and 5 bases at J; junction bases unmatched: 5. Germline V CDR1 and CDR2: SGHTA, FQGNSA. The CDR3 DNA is TGTGCCAGCAGCTTGACCGGGACAGGGCATCAGCCCCAGCATTTT. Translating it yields CASSLTGTGHQPQHF.

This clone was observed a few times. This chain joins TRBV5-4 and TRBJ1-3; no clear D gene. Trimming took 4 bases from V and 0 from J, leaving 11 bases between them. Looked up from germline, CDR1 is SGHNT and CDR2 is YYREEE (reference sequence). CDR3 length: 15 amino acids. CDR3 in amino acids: CASSTGIASGNTIYF. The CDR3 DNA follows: TGTGCCAGCAGCACCGGGATCGCCTCTGGAAACACCATATATTTT.

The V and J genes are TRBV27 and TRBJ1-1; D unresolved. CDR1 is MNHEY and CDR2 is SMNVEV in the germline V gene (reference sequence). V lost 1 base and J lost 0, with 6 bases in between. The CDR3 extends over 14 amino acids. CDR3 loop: CASSLYQMNTEAFF. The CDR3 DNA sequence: TGTGCCAGCAGTTTATACCAGATGAACACTGAAGCTTTCTTT.

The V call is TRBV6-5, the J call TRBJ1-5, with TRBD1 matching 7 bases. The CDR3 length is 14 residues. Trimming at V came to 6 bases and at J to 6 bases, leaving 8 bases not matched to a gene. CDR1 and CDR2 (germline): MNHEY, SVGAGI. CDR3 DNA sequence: TGTGCCAGCAGCACCGCAGGGGGAAGTCAGCCCCAGCATTTT. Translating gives CASSTAGGSQPQHF.

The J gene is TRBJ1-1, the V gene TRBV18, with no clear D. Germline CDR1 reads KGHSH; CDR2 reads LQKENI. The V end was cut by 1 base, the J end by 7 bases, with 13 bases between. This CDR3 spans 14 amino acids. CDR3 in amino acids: CASSPLHLSGEAFF. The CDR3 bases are TGTGCCAGCTCACCACTCCATCTTTCGGGTGAAGCTTTCTTT.

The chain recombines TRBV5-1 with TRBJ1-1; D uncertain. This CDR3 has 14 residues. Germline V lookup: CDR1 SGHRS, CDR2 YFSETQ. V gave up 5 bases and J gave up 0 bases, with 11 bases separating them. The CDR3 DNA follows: TGCGCCAGCAGGGGAGGAGTAATGAACACTGAAGCTTTCTTT. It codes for CASRGGVMNTEAFF. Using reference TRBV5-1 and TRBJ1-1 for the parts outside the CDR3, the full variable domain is KAGVTQTPRYLIKTRGQQVTLSCSPISGHRSVSWYQQTPGQGLQFLFEYFSETQRNKGNFPGRFSGRQFSNSRSEMNVSTLELGDSALYLCASRGGVMNTEAFFGQGTRLTVV.

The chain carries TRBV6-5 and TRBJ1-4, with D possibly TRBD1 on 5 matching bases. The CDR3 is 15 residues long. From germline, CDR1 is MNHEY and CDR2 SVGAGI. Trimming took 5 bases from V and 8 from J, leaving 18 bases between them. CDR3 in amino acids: CASSMFIGGGEKLFF. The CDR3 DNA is TGTGCCAGCAGTATGTTTATCGGGGGAGGGGAAAAACTGTTTTTT.

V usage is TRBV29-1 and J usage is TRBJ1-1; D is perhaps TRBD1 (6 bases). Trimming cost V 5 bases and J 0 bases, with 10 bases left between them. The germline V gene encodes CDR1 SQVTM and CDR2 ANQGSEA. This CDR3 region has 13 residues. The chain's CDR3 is CSVSTGLNTEAFF. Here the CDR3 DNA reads TGCAGCGTTAGTACAGGGTTGAACACTGAAGCTTTCTTT.

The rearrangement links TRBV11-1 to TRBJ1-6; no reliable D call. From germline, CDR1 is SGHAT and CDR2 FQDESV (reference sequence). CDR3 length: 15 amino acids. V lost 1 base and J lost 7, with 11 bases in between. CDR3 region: CASSLDPVENSPLHF. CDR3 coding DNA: TGTGCCAGCAGCTTAGACCCCGTGGAGAATTCACCCCTCCACTTT.

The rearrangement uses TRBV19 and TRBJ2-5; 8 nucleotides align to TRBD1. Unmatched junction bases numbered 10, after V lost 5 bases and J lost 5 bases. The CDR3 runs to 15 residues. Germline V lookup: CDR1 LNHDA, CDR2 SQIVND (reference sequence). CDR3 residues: CASSVGQGLEETQYF. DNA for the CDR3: TGTGCCAGTAGTGTCGGACAGGGACTTGAGGAGACCCAGTACTTC.